The clone carrying this T cell receptor (beta chain) was picked up a small number of times. Its antigen remains unidentified. Using its own MiXCR run on the 5' RACE reads, TCRdb lists one record per CDR3 protein. The sample includes approximately 670,000 distinct CDR3 sequences, less than 7% of them seen just once. This entry is derived from a study of identical twins. Overall study findings and caveats: A partial confounding effect on zero-insertion analyses could come from invariant MAIT and iNKT cells. Models underestimated TCR alpha sharing (out-of-frame) in monozygotic twins.

This CDR3 is built from 16 residues. Looked up from germline, CDR1 is SQVTM and CDR2 is ANQGSEA. V lost 4 bases, J lost 4 bases, and 13 bases stayed unmatched. The gene calls are TRBV29-1 and TRBJ2-5, with 9 bases that match TRBD1. This TCR was sampled from a man aged 18-30 years in good health. The sequencing sample was made of naive T cells sorted from blood. DNA of the CDR3: TGCAGCGTTGCCCTTGGGACAGGGATAACGGGAGAGACCCAGTACTTC. This codes for CSVALGTGITGETQYF.